Listed below are T cell receptor beta chains from one sample, sequenced in a study of cytomegalovirus exposure and HLA in healthy donors. Profiling relied on immunoSEQ multiplex PCR, and the TCRdb table lists in-frame clones only, not all of them. Of approximately 150,000 clones listed, around 78% are singletons. The sequenced sample was PBMCs. These receptors came from a woman in her fifties or sixties in good health and CMV-seropositive. Both conserved end residues are part of each CDR3. A D gene is named only where the DNA matches it firmly. Only part of the rows carry a size: once, few, many, or a class if the clone is expanded.

TRBV6-5	once	TRBJ2-7	TRBD1	CASSPWTGGEYEQYF	TGTGCCAGCAGTCCCTGGACAGGGGGTGAGTACGAGCAGTACTTC
TRBV6-5	-	TRBJ1-5	-	CASSPVLGSNQPQHF	TGTGCCAGCAGCCCCGTTCTCGGGAGCAATCAGCCCCAGCATTTT
TRBV5-5	once	TRBJ1-2	-	CASSLVGAGDGYTF	TGTGCCAGCAGCTTGGTGGGGGCAGGGGATGGCTACACCTTC
TRBV11-2	-	TRBJ2-5	TRBD1	CASSGTDDRGEETQYF	TGTGCCAGCAGCGGAACCGATGACAGGGGCGAAGAGACCCAGTACTTC
TRBV7-9	-	TRBJ1-6	-	CASSPLSDSPLHF	TGTGCCAGCAGCCCTTTATCCGATTCACCCCTCCACTTT
TRBV28	few	TRBJ2-7	TRBD1	CASSLGNRGDEQYF	TGTGCCAGCAGTTTAGGTAACAGGGGAGACGAGCAGTACTTC
TRBV6-6	medium-sized	TRBJ1-2	TRBD1	CASSYSDRANYGYTF	TGTGCCAGCAGTTACTCGGACAGGGCAAACTATGGCTACACCTTC
TRBV5-4	-	TRBJ2-7	TRBD2	CASSLRTRGMGDEQYF	TGTGCCAGCAGCTTGAGGACGCGGGGGATGGGGGACGAGCAGTACTTC
TRBV6-5	-	TRBJ2-5	-	CASSYSRVLGETQYF	TGTGCCAGCAGTTACTCGAGGGTCCTGGGGGAGACCCAGTACTTC
TRBV7-8	once	TRBJ1-5	TRBD1	CASSLAGTGSYAF	TGTGCCAGCAGCTTAGCCGGGACAGGATCTTACGCTTTT
TRBV2	-	TRBJ2-1	-	CASAKEAFSSYNEQFF	TGTGCCAGCGCAAAGGAGGCCTTTAGCTCCTACAATGAGCAGTTCTTC
TRBV5-4	-	TRBJ2-5	-	CASSSQEGRGGETQYF	TGTGCCAGCAGCAGCCAGGAGGGAAGGGGAGGAGAGACCCAGTACTTC
TRBV6-4	-	TRBJ2-3	TRBD2	CASSASGGADTQYF	TGTGCCAGCAGTGCTAGCGGGGGGGCAGATACGCAGTATTTT
TRBV7-9	-	TRBJ2-2	TRBD2	CASSKPGLKPGELFF	TGTGCCAGCAGCAAACCGGGACTAAAGCCCGGGGAGCTGTTTTTT
TRBV2	-	TRBJ1-6	-	CASSLNRSPLHF	TGTGCCAGCAGCCTAAACAGGTCACCCCTCCACTTT
TRBV6-6	few	TRBJ1-5	-	CASSYPTGRNQPQHF	TGTGCCAGCAGTTACCCCACGGGTCGGAATCAGCCCCAGCATTTT
TRBV7-6	once	TRBJ2-7	-	CASSLTGEQYF	TGTGCCAGCAGCTTAACTGGCGAGCAGTACTTC
TRBV29-1	once	TRBJ2-1	TRBD1	CSAGQENYNEQFF	TGCAGCGCGGGACAGGAGAACTACAATGAGCAGTTCTTC
TRBV6-1	-	TRBJ2-3	TRBD1	CASSEGTGADTQYF	TGTGCCAGCAGTGAGGGAACAGGGGCAGATACGCAGTATTTT
TRBV30	-	TRBJ1-1	-	CAWSLMGGAEAFF	TGTGCCTGGAGTCTCATGGGGGGAGCTGAAGCTTTCTTT
TRBV9	-	TRBJ2-5	-	CASTFGWGGAEETQYF	TGTGCCAGCACCTTTGGATGGGGGGGGGCCGAAGAGACCCAGTACTTC
TRBV6-1	-	TRBJ2-7	TRBD1	CASRKDRAISYEQYF	TGTGCCAGCAGGAAAGACAGGGCGATAAGCTACGAGCAGTACTTC
TRBV13	-	TRBJ2-7	-	CASSPRSGGRPIYEQYF	TGTGCCAGCAGCCCCCGATCCGGGGGGCGTCCCATCTACGAGCAGTACTTC
TRBV7-2	-	TRBJ2-3	TRBD1	CASSLGDRAPDTQYF	TGTGCCAGCAGCTTAGGGGACAGGGCCCCAGATACGCAGTATTTT
TRBV9	-	TRBJ1-2	-	CASSGDRGYTF	TGTGCCAGCAGTGGAGACAGGGGCTACACCTTC
TRBV5-5	-	TRBJ1-2	-	CASRMTAGVANYGYTF	TGTGCCAGCAGAATGACGGCAGGGGTGGCAAACTATGGCTACACCTTC
TRBV6-1	-	TRBJ1-1	-	CASSSHSREHEAFF	TGTGCCAGCAGTTCCCATTCGCGCGAGCATGAAGCTTTCTTT
TRBV7-9	once	TRBJ1-5	-	CASSTGRGGSNQPQHF	TGTGCCAGCAGCACAGGGAGGGGGGGAAGCAATCAGCCCCAGCATTTT
TRBV4-1	-	TRBJ1-4	-	CASSQDEGVNEKLFF	TGCGCCAGCAGCCAAGACGAGGGGGTTAATGAAAAACTGTTTTTT
TRBV11-3	-	TRBJ2-1	TRBD2	CASSPGGSGGDEQFF	TGTGCCAGCAGCCCAGGGGGTAGCGGGGGGGATGAGCAGTTCTTC
TRBV9	-	TRBJ2-7	-	CASSVAGSPGEEQYF	TGTGCCAGCAGCGTAGCAGGCTCCCCGGGAGAAGAGCAGTACTTC
TRBV4-1	-	TRBJ2-1	-	CASSRGGDYNEQFF	TGCGCCAGCAGCCGGGGGGGCGACTACAATGAGCAGTTCTTC
TRBV6-6	few	TRBJ1-2	-	CASSYRTGTLNYGYTF	TGTGCCAGCAGCTACCGAACCGGGACACTTAACTATGGCTACACCTTC
TRBV20-1	-	TRBJ1-1	-	CSASDSEAFF	TGCAGTGCTAGTGACAGCGAAGCTTTCTTT
TRBV19	few	TRBJ1-6	-	CASSMVGGNSPLHF	TGTGCCAGTAGTATGGTAGGGGGAAATTCACCCCTCCACTTT
TRBV5-1	-	TRBJ2-7	TRBD2	CASSASLAGASVYEQYF	TGCGCCAGCAGCGCCTCCCTAGCGGGAGCTTCCGTCTACGAGCAGTACTTC
TRBV10-3	once	TRBJ1-1	TRBD1	CATRTGEKDTEAFF	TGTGCCACCCGGACAGGGGAGAAGGACACTGAAGCTTTCTTT
TRBV30	once	TRBJ2-7	TRBD1	CAWAGTGLTYESREQYF	TGTGCCTGGGCCGGGACAGGACTAACCTACGAATCCCGCGAGCAGTACTTC
TRBV13	-	TRBJ2-3	TRBD2	CASSLTSGGADTQYF	TGTGCCAGCAGCTTAACTAGCGGGGGGGCAGATACGCAGTATTTT
TRBV7-8	-	TRBJ1-3	-	CASSYSMIGTSDPGGNTIYF	TGTGCCAGCAGCTATTCGATGATCGGGACATCGGACCCGGGGGGAAACACCATATATTTT
TRBV6-1	once	TRBJ2-3	-	CGSLPPGVTDTQYF	TGTGGTTCGTTACCCCCGGGGGTCACAGATACGCAGTATTTT
TRBV11-2	-	TRBJ2-3	TRBD2	CASSSIAGGSDTQYF	TGTGCCAGCAGCTCGATCGCGGGGGGGTCAGATACGCAGTATTTT
TRBV4-2	-	TRBJ2-5	TRBD2	CASSQPTSGKETQYF	TGTGCCAGCAGCCAACCGACTAGCGGTAAAGAGACCCAGTACTTC
TRBV5-4	-	TRBJ2-7	TRBD1	CASSVTGTGGYEQYF	TGTGCCAGCAGCGTGACCGGGACAGGGGGCTACGAGCAGTACTTC